These 14 T cell receptor beta chains came from one sample sequenced in a study of cytomegalovirus exposure and HLA in healthy donors (dated by TCRdb to 2016 to 2017). The receptor library was made with the immunoSEQ multiplex PCR assay. The multiplex PCR relied on a mix of 60 forward primers for TCR Vbeta segments and 13 reverse primers for TCR Jbeta segments. The immuneACCESS repertoire file appears here via TCRdb, limited to in-frame rearrangements. These files lack a portion of the clones; in checked studies, under half of the deficit traces to unresolved V genes, and the cause of the others is not known. A total of 100,000 to 150,000 clones appear in this sample, 84% of them only once. The biggest ten clones account for 2.7% of the sample. Sequencing was carried out using PBMCs. These receptors originate from a man aged 50 or older in good health and CMV-seronegative.

The chain links TRBV19 to TRBJ1-5, with TRBD1 as a possible D gene (5 bases). This CDR3 is built from 13 residues. Germline loops: CDR1 LNHDA, CDR2 SQIVND (reference sequence). Trimming left V 8 bases short and J 3 bases short, with 11 bases between. CDR3 coding DNA: TGTGCCAGTGCAAGGGGCGCCAATCAGCCCCAGCATTTT. Translating it yields CASARGANQPQHF. Together with reference TRBV19 and TRBJ1-5, the CDR3 gives the full variable domain: DGGITQSPKYLFRKEGQNVTLSCEQNLNHDAMYWYRQDPGQGLRLIYYSQIVNDFQKGDIAEGYSVSREKKESFPLTVTSAQKNPTAFYLCASARGANQPQHFGDGTRLSIL.

The rearrangement links TRBV5-1 to TRBJ1-1; TRBD1 might be the D (5 bases). V shed 4 bases and J shed 2 bases, with 9 bases lying between them. The germline V gene encodes CDR1 SGHRS and CDR2 YFSETQ. This CDR3 has 13 amino acids. The CDR3, as DNA: TGCGCCAGCAGCACCGGGACTAACACTGAAGCTTTCTTT. Amino acid sequence: CASSTGTNTEAFF.

The chain carries TRBV5-4 and TRBJ1-2, with a possible D match to TRBD1 (6 bases). The V gene's germline CDR1 is SGHNT and CDR2 YYREEE (reference sequence). Trimming left V 2 bases short and J 4 bases short, with 12 bases between. CDR3 size: 14 residues. CDR3 DNA sequence: TGTGCCAGCAGCTTTAGGACAGAAGTCTATGGCTACACCTTC. This encodes CASSFRTEVYGYTF.

V gene TRBV30 combines with J gene TRBJ2-7; 14 positions match TRBD2. Trimming at V came to 5 bases and at J to 7 bases, leaving 7 bases not matched to a gene. Germline loops: CDR1 GTSNPN, CDR2 SVGIG (reference sequence). The CDR3 spans 14 residues. CDR3 nucleotide sequence: TGTGCCTGGGGGACTAGCGGGGGCCCCTGGGAGCAGTACTTC. It translates to CAWGTSGGPWEQYF.

The gene calls are TRBV5-1 and TRBJ2-7; D may be TRBD1 (5 bases). CDR1 is SGHRS, CDR2 YFSETQ, per germline. The CDR3 length is 15 residues. V gave up 0 bases and J gave up 3 bases, with 13 bases separating them. CDR3 sequence reads: CASSLAQGVFYEQYF. The CDR3 nucleotides read TGCGCCAGCAGCTTGGCCCAGGGTGTCTTCTACGAGCAGTACTTC. The whole variable domain, remainder taken from reference TRBV5-1 and TRBJ2-7, is KAGVTQTPRYLIKTRGQQVTLSCSPISGHRSVSWYQQTPGQGLQFLFEYFSETQRNKGNFPGRFSGRQFSNSRSEMNVSTLELGDSALYLCASSLAQGVFYEQYFGPGTRLTVT.

The V call is TRBV10-3, the J call TRBJ1-2; 9 bases are shared with TRBD1. There are 13 residues in the CDR3. Germline lookup yields CDR1 ENHRY and CDR2 SYGVKD. The V and J ends lost 6 bases and 6 bases, in that order; junction bases with no gene match: 5. CDR3 region: CAISVDRGNGYTF. CDR3 sequence (DNA): TGTGCCATCAGCGTGGACAGGGGAAATGGCTACACCTTC.

The J gene is TRBJ2-1, the V gene TRBV2, with a tentative D call TRBD1 (5 bases). Trimming shortened V by 8 bases and J by 4 bases, and 12 bases separated the two germline ends. The CDR3 is made up of 13 amino acids. In germline, CDR1 is SNHLY, CDR2 FYNNEI. The DNA for the CDR3 is TGTGCCAGCGGACGGACAAATTACAATGAGCAGTTCTTC. It encodes CASGRTNYNEQFF.

This chain links TRBV7-3 with TRBJ1-2, with D tentatively TRBD1 (6 bases). Between the trimmed V and J ends, which lost 5 bases and 7 bases, there was a span of 20 bases. The CDR3 runs 15 residues. Looked up from germline, CDR1 is SGHTA and CDR2 is FQGTGA. The CDR3 loop is CASSPFPGGRGGYTF. The DNA of the CDR3 is TGTGCCAGCAGCCCCTTCCCGGGGGGGCGCGGTGGCTACACCTTC.

The chain joins TRBV30 to TRBJ2-2, with D perhaps TRBD2 (7 bases). The CDR3 consists of 15 residues. Germline lookup yields CDR1 GTSNPN and CDR2 SVGIG (reference sequence). V was trimmed by 7 bases and J by 1 base, leaving 16 bases between them. Here the CDR3 DNA reads TGTGCCTCCCTGGGGGGGGCAATGAACACCGGGGAGCTGTTTTTT. Translating it yields CASLGGAMNTGELFF.

This clone was seen more than once but under ten times. The chain carries TRBV5-4 and TRBJ2-3; 10 nucleotides align to TRBD2. CDR3 length equals 15 residues. V trimming: 4 bases; J trimming: 1 base; junction bases outside the gene matches: 3. The V gene's germline CDR1 is SGHNT and CDR2 YYREEE (reference sequence). The CDR3 sequence: CASSPLAGGTDTQYF. The CDR3 nucleotides are TGTGCCAGCAGCCCTCTAGCGGGGGGCACAGATACGCAGTATTTT.

The gene calls are TRBV19 and TRBJ2-7; 9 nucleotides align to TRBD1. The V gene's germline CDR1 is LNHDA and CDR2 SQIVND (reference sequence). The CDR3 totals 15 residues. The J segment lost 3 bases and the V segment lost 3 bases, leaving 6 bases of the junction unmatched. CDR3 DNA: TGTGCCAGTAGTATCCCGGGACAGGGTTTCTACGAGCAGTACTTC. Translation: CASSIPGQGFYEQYF.

Only one count was recorded for this clone. The rearrangement uses TRBV9 and TRBJ1-6; weak D call: TRBD1 (6 bases). The germline V and J ends were trimmed by 0 bases and 9 bases, with 10 bases remaining between them. Germline V lookup: CDR1 SGDLS, CDR2 YYNGEE. The length of the CDR3 is 14 residues. CDR3 sequence (DNA): TGTGCCAGCAGCGTAGGGACAGAAGCTTCACCCCTCCACTTT. This translates into CASSVGTEASPLHF. Filled out from reference TRBV9 and TRBJ1-6, the complete variable domain reads DSGVTQTPKHLITATGQRVTLRCSPRSGDLSVYWYQQSLDQGLQFLIQYYNGEERAKGNILERFSAQQFPDLHSELNLSSLELGDSALYFCASSVGTEASPLHFGNGTRLTVT.

The genes are TRBV2 and TRBJ1-2, with 9 positions matching TRBD1. Germline values: CDR1 SNHLY, CDR2 FYNNEI. Trimming at V came to 11 bases and at J to 7 bases, leaving 8 bases not matched to a gene. The CDR3 is 12 residues long. The CDR3 loop reads CAGQGWGFGYTF. CDR3 bases: TGTGCCGGACAGGGGTGGGGGTTTGGCTACACCTTC.

The chain is built from TRBV30 and TRBJ2-1; tentatively, D is TRBD1 (7 bases). Trimming left V 0 bases short and J 6 bases short, with 15 bases between. The CDR3 is 15 residues long. Looked up from germline, CDR1 is GTSNPN and CDR2 is SVGIG (reference sequence). The CDR3 is CAWSVSGGSGNEQFF. The CDR3 DNA is TGTGCCTGGAGTGTCTCAGGGGGGAGTGGCAATGAGCAGTTCTTC.